One sample yielded the 23 T cell receptor beta chains listed below, sequenced in a study of beta chain features in type 1 diabetes. Reverse transcription of all isolated RNA meant that expressed TCRB transcripts were sequenced. Assay used: immunoSEQ multiplex PCR; TCRdb lists only in-frame clones, some missing. The sample includes roughly 500,000 clones, approximately 28% seen only once; the top ten take about 0.065%. The sample was naive CD4+ T cells from blood. These receptors all come from a man between 18 and 29 years old in good health.

V is TRBV25-1 and J is TRBJ2-7, with D maybe TRBD2 (6 bases). Trimming stripped 0 bases from V and 7 bases from J, with 19 bases between. CDR1 is MGHDK, CDR2 SYGVNS, per germline. The CDR3 has 16 amino acids. CDR3 DNA: TGTGCCAGCAGTGAATATATATCGGGGACTCTGGGGGAGCAGTACTTC. This encodes CASSEYISGTLGEQYF.

The genes are TRBV28 and TRBJ2-7; maybe TRBD2 (6 bases). V was shortened by 6 bases and J by 7 bases, with 19 bases between the two germline ends. This CDR3 is 14 amino acids long. Germline V lookup: CDR1 MDHEN, CDR2 SYDVKM. This CDR3 reads CASRTGELLWEQYF. The CDR3, as DNA: TGTGCCAGCAGAACGGGGGAGTTACTGTGGGAGCAGTACTTC.

The table lists this clone with a few counts. This chain joins TRBV29-1 and TRBJ2-1; D gene uncertain. Germline V gene sequence: CDR1 SQVTM, CDR2 ANQGSEA. The germline V and J ends were trimmed by 6 bases and 12 bases, with 18 bases remaining between them. This CDR3 is 12 amino acids long. The CDR3 sequence is CSVAGPSGGQFF. In DNA, the CDR3 is TGCAGCGTCGCCGGTCCGTCGGGTGGGCAGTTCTTC.

The V gene is TRBV19, the J gene TRBJ1-5; 8 bases line up with TRBD1. The CDR3 is made up of 14 amino acids. Germline-derived CDR1 and CDR2 are LNHDA and SQIVND (reference sequence). The V gene end was trimmed by 3 bases and the J gene end by 6 bases; junction bases not matched to a gene: 4. CDR3 DNA sequence: TGTGCCAGTAGTATCGCCAGGGGGCCTCAGCCCCAGCATTTT. Encoded protein: CASSIARGPQPQHF. The whole variable domain, remainder taken from reference TRBV19 and TRBJ1-5, is DGGITQSPKYLFRKEGQNVTLSCEQNLNHDAMYWYRQDPGQGLRLIYYSQIVNDFQKGDIAEGYSVSREKKESFPLTVTSAQKNPTAFYLCASSIARGPQPQHFGDGTRLSIL.

V is TRBV5-1 and J is TRBJ2-1; 9 bases agree with TRBD1. The germline V gene has CDR1 SGHRS and CDR2 YFSETQ. V shed 5 bases, J shed 6 bases, and the junction held 9 bases outside the gene matches. CDR3 length: 15 residues. CDR3 nucleotide sequence: TGCGCCAGCAGGCGGACAGGGGTCGTAGGCAATGAGCAGTTCTTC. This encodes CASRRTGVVGNEQFF.

V gene TRBV25-1 combines with J gene TRBJ2-7; D is ambiguous. The CDR3 is 15 residues long. Germline V lookup: CDR1 MGHDK, CDR2 SYGVNS. V lost 2 bases and J 6 bases, leaving 17 bases between the germline ends. The CDR3 reads CASSELGRVPTEQYF. The CDR3 DNA reads TGTGCCAGCAGTGAACTCGGACGTGTACCTACCGAGCAGTACTTC.

The V gene is TRBV30, the J gene TRBJ1-2; 7 positions match TRBD1. The CDR3 sequence is 14 residues long. The V gene's germline CDR1 is GTSNPN and CDR2 SVGIG (reference sequence). V shed 2 bases, J shed 6 bases, and the junction held 9 bases outside the gene matches. The CDR3 coding sequence is TGTGCCTGGAGTAACCCGACAGGGATCCATGGCTACACCTTC. Protein: CAWSNPTGIHGYTF.

The V and J genes are TRBV27 and TRBJ2-7, with D perhaps matching TRBD2 (5 bases). Germline loops: CDR1 MNHEY, CDR2 SMNVEV (reference sequence). CDR3 length: 13 residues. Trimming shortened V by 8 bases and J by 5 bases, and 16 bases separated the two germline ends. The CDR3 protein is CASLPGGYDEQYF. The CDR3 region has the DNA TGTGCCAGCCTCCCCGGAGGCTATGACGAGCAGTACTTC.

In its sample, this clone was seen a few times. The chain links TRBV11-2 to TRBJ2-3; 8 bases match TRBD1. The germline CDR1 and CDR2 sequences are SGHAT and FQNNGV. V trimming: 3 bases; J trimming: 2 bases; junction bases outside the gene matches: 4. This CDR3 region has 15 residues. The CDR3 nucleotides read TGTGCCAGCAGCTTCAGGGGACAGGCCACAGATACGCAGTATTTT. This gives the protein CASSFRGQATDTQYF.

In regard to this clone: Other nucleotide sequences from this sample produce the same CDR3. The V gene is TRBV9, the J gene TRBJ2-5, with D perhaps being TRBD1 or TRBD2 (6 bases each). This CDR3 spans 13 amino acids. The V end was cut by 0 bases, the J end by 5 bases, with 8 bases between. Germline loops: CDR1 SGDLS, CDR2 YYNGEE. CDR3 DNA sequence: TGTGCCAGCAGCGTAGCGGGGGCCGAGACCCAGTACTTC. Translating gives CASSVAGAETQYF.

This clone occurred a few times. Other DNA sequences in the sample encode the same CDR3. The V gene is TRBV5-1, the J gene TRBJ2-5; TRBD1 or TRBD2 may be the D gene (5 bases each). The CDR3 runs to 13 residues. Trimming pared 0 bases from V and 4 bases from J, leaving 7 bases between. CDR1 is SGHRS and CDR2 is YFSETQ in the germline V gene. The CDR3 region has the DNA TGCGCCAGCAGCTTGGAGGGACCAGAGACCCAGTACTTC. Protein product: CASSLEGPETQYF.

This clone has more than one count but fewer than ten. The genes are TRBV30 and TRBJ2-1; TRBD2 matches 7 bases. J lost 4 bases, V lost 0 bases, and 9 bases had no gene match. Germline loops: CDR1 GTSNPN, CDR2 SVGIG (reference sequence). This CDR3 contains 16 residues. The CDR3 reads CAWSVRGGSGYNEQFF. The DNA of the CDR3 is TGTGCCTGGAGTGTGAGGGGCGGGAGTGGTTACAATGAGCAGTTCTTC.

This clone was detected only a few times. V usage is TRBV30 and J usage is TRBJ2-1; D ambiguous. The CDR3 spans 11 residues. The germline V gene has CDR1 GTSNPN and CDR2 SVGIG (reference sequence). Trimming left V 2 bases short and J 9 bases short, with 8 bases between. The CDR3 region has the DNA TGTGCCTGGAGTACCAGAATTGAGCAGTTCTTC. The encoded protein is CAWSTRIEQFF.

The chain employs TRBV2 and TRBJ2-2; no clear D. The V gene lost 7 bases and the J gene lost 3 bases, with 9 bases spanning the gap. From germline, CDR1 is SNHLY and CDR2 FYNNEI. The CDR3 loop spans 13 amino acids. This chain's CDR3 is CASKGSYTGELFF. The CDR3 nucleotides read TGTGCCAGCAAAGGGTCGTACACCGGGGAGCTGTTTTTT.

For the CDR3, the DNA is TGTGCCAGCAGCTTTCGCGGGGGAACCTACGAGCAGTACTTC. It specifies CASSFRGGTYEQYF. The chain links TRBV5-4 to TRBJ2-7, with 7 bases fitting TRBD2. The CDR3 length is 14 residues. CDR1 is SGHNT, CDR2 YYREEE, per germline (reference sequence). The J segment lost 2 bases and the V segment lost 2 bases, leaving 4 bases of the junction unmatched.

J is TRBJ2-4 and V is TRBV14; 9 bases agree with TRBD2. Germline CDR1 is SGHDN and CDR2 is FVKESK. J was trimmed by 0 bases and V by 5 bases; bases with no gene match: 5. This CDR3 spans 16 amino acids. The CDR3 DNA is TGTGCCAGCAGCACCCGACTAGCGGTAGCCAAAAACATTCAGTACTTC. Translating it yields CASSTRLAVAKNIQYF.

This clone was seen more than once but under ten times. The V gene is TRBV30, the J gene TRBJ1-5; D gene uncertain. CDR1 and CDR2 from the germline V gene are GTSNPN and SVGIG (reference sequence). This CDR3 is built from 14 residues. V dropped 0 bases and J dropped 0 bases, with 6 bases sitting between them. CDR3 DNA: TGTGCCTGGAGTGTACGGGATAGCAATCAGCCCCAGCATTTT. Amino acids: CAWSVRDSNQPQHF.

V gene TRBV4-2 combines with J gene TRBJ2-4; unclear D gene. The CDR3 has 15 amino acids. V dropped 0 bases and J dropped 3 bases, with 9 bases sitting between them. Per germline, CDR1 LGHNA and CDR2 YNFKEQ. CDR3 residues: CASSQDWVDKNIQYF. The CDR3 coding sequence is TGTGCCAGCAGCCAAGACTGGGTCGACAAAAACATTCAGTACTTC.

This chain uses TRBV5-4 with TRBJ1-1; D call uncertain. V lost 0 bases and J lost 1, with 10 bases in between. There are 15 residues in the CDR3. In germline, CDR1 is SGHNT, CDR2 YYREEE (reference sequence). The CDR3 sequence is CASSLGASQNTEAFF. Here the CDR3 DNA reads TGTGCCAGCAGCTTGGGAGCCAGTCAGAACACTGAAGCTTTCTTT.

This sequence joins TRBV4-1 and TRBJ1-4; D not certain. Trimming stripped 4 bases from V and 0 bases from J, with 9 bases between. This CDR3 is built from 15 residues. Germline V gives CDR1 MGHRA, CDR2 YSYEKL. The CDR3 region has the DNA TGCGCCAGCAGCCTCCTACGTGCAACTAATGAAAAACTGTTTTTT. Translation: CASSLLRATNEKLFF.

Remarks on this clone: This sample also contains other DNA sequences that code for the same CDR3. This sequence joins TRBV5-1 and TRBJ2-7; 11 bases fit TRBD2. CDR3 size: 14 residues. J lost 4 bases, V lost 1 base, and 1 base had no gene match. Germline assignment: CDR1 SGHRS and CDR2 YFSETQ. The CDR3, as DNA: TGCGCCAGCAGCTTGACTAGCGGGAGTTACGAGCAGTACTTC. Encoded protein: CASSLTSGSYEQYF.

This clone was seen a handful of times. The rearrangement joins TRBV5-1 to TRBJ2-5; weak D call: TRBD1 (5 bases). Between the trimmed V and J ends, which lost 0 bases and 2 bases, there was a span of 14 bases. Germline V lookup: CDR1 SGHRS, CDR2 YFSETQ. The CDR3 extends over 16 amino acids. The chain's CDR3 is CASSLAAGQGQETQYF. CDR3 nucleotide sequence: TGCGCCAGCAGCTTGGCCGCCGGTCAGGGTCAAGAGACCCAGTACTTC.

J is TRBJ2-5 and V is TRBV5-1, with unresolved D. The germline V and J ends were trimmed by 1 base and 2 bases, with 12 bases remaining between them. The CDR3 sequence is 15 residues long. Germline values: CDR1 SGHRS, CDR2 YFSETQ. In nucleotides, the CDR3 is TGCGCCAGCAGCTTGTTACGTAGCACTCAAGAGACCCAGTACTTC. Translating it yields CASSLLRSTQETQYF.